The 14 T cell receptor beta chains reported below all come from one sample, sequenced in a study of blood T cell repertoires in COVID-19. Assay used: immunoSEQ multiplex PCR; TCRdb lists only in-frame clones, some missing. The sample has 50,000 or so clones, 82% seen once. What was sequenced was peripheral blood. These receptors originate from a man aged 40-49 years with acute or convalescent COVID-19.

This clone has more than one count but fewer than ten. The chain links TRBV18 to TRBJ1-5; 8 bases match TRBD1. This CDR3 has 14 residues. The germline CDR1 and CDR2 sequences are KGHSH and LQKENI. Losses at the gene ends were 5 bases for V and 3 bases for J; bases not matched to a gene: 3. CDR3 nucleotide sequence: TGTGCCAGCTCATCGGGACAGGTCAATCAGCCCCAGCATTTT. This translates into CASSSGQVNQPQHF.

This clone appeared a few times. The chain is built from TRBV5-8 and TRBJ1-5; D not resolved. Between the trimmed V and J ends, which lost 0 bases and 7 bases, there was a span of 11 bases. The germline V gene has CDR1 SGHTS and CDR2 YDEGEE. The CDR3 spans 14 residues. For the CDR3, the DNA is TGTGCCAGCAGCTTGGCCGAGGGTGGACAGCCCCAGCATTTT. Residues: CASSLAEGGQPQHF.

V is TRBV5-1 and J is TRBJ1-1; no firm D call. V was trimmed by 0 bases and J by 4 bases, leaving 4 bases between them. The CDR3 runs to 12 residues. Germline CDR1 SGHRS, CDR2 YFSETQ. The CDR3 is CASSLDRTEAFF. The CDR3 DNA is TGCGCCAGCAGCTTGGATCGCACTGAAGCTTTCTTT.

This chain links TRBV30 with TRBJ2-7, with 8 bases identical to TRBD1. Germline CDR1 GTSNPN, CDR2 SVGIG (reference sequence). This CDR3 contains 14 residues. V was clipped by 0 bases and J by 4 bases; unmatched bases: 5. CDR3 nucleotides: TGTGCCTGGAGTGTTCCAGGGGGCACGTACGAGCAGTACTTC. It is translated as CAWSVPGGTYEQYF.

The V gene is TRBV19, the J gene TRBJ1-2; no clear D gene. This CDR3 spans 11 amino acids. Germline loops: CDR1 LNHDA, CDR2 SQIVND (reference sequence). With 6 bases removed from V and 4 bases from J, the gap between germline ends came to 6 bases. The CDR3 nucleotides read TGTGCCAGTAGCAATAGCTATGGCTACACCTTC. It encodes CASSNSYGYTF.

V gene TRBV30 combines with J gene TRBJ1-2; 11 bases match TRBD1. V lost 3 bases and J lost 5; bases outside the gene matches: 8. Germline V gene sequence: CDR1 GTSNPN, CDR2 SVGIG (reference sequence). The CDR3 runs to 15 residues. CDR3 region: CAWRDRGQWSYGYTF. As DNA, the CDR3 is TGTGCCTGGAGGGACAGGGGGCAATGGAGTTATGGCTACACCTTC.

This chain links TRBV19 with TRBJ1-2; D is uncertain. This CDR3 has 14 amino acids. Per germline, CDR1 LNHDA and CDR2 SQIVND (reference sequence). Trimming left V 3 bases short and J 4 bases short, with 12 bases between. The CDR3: CASSIWEQPYGYTF. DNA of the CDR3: TGTGCCAGTAGTATCTGGGAGCAGCCCTATGGCTACACCTTC. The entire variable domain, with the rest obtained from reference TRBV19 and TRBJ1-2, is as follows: DGGITQSPKYLFRKEGQNVTLSCEQNLNHDAMYWYRQDPGQGLRLIYYSQIVNDFQKGDIAEGYSVSREKKESFPLTVTSAQKNPTAFYLCASSIWEQPYGYTFGSGTRLTVV.

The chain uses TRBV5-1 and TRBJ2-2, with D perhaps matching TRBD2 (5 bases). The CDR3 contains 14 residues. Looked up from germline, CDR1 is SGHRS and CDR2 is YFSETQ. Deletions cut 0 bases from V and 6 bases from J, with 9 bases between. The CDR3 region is CASSLESGSGELFF. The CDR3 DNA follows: TGCGCCAGCAGCTTGGAGAGCGGTTCCGGGGAGCTGTTTTTT.

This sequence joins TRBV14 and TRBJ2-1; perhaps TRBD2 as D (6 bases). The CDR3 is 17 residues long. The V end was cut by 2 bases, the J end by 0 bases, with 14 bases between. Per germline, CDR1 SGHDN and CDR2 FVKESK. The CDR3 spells CASSQMPWGVSYNEQFF. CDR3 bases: TGTGCCAGCAGCCAAATGCCCTGGGGGGTCTCCTACAATGAGCAGTTCTTC. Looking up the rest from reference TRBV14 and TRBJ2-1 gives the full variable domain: EAGVTQFPSHSVIEKGQTVTLRCDPISGHDNLYWYRRVMGKEIKFLLHFVKESKQDESGMPNNRFLAERTGGTYSTLKVQPAELEDSGVYFCASSQMPWGVSYNEQFFGPGTRLTVL.

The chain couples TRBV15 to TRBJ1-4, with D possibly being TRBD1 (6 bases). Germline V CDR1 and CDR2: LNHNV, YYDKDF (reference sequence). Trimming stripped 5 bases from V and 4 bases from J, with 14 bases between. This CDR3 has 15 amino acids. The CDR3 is CATSPRRGHNEKLFF. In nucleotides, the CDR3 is TGTGCCACCAGCCCTCGGCGGGGGCATAATGAAAAACTGTTTTTT.

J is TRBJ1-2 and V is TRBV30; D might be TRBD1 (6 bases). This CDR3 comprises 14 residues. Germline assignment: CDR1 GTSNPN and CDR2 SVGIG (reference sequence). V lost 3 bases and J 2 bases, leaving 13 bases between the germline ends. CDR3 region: CAWRAPGQNYGYTF. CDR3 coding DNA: TGTGCCTGGAGAGCTCCGGGACAAAACTATGGCTACACCTTC.

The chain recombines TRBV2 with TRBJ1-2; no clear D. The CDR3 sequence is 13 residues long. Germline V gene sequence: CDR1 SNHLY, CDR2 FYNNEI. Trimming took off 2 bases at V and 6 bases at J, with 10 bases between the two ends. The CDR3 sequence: CASSERYTNGYTF. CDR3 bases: TGTGCCAGCAGTGAACGATACACGAATGGCTACACCTTC.

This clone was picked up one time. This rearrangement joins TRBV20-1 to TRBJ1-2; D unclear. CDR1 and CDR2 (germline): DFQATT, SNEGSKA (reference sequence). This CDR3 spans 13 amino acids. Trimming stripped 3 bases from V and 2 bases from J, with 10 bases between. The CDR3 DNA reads TGCAGTGCTAGTCCAGGTCTCAACTATGGCTACACCTTC. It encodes CSASPGLNYGYTF.

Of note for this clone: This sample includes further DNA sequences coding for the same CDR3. CDR3 bases: TGTGCCAGCAGTTACTCGCGGGCCGGCAATCAGCCCCAGCATTTT. Translating it yields CASSYSRAGNQPQHF. The V and J genes are TRBV6-6 and TRBJ1-5; D gene uncertain. V was trimmed by 0 bases and J by 2 bases, leaving 8 bases between them. Germline V gene data show CDR1 as MNHNY and CDR2 as SVGAGI (reference sequence). This CDR3 spans 15 amino acids.